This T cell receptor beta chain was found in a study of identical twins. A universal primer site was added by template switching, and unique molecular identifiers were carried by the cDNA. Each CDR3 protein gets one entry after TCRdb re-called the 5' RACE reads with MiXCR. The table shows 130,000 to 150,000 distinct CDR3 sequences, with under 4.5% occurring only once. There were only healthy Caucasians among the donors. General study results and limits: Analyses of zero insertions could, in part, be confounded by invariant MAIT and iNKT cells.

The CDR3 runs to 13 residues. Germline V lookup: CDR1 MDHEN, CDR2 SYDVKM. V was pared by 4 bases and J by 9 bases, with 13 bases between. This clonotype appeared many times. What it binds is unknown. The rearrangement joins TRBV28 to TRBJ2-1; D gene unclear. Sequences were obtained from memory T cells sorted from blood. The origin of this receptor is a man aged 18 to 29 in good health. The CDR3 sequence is CASSWDGRTEQFF. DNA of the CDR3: TGTGCCAGCAGTTGGGATGGGCGGACTGAGCAGTTCTTC.